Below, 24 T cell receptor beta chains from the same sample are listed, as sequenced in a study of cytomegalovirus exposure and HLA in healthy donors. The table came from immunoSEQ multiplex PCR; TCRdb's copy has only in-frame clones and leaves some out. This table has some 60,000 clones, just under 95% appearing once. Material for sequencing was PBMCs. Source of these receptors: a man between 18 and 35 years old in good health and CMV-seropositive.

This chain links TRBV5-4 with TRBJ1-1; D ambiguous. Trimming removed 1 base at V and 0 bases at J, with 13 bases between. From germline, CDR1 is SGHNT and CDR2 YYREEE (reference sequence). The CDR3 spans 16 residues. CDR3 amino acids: CASSLLIAKVNTEAFF. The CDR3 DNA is TGTGCCAGCAGCTTGTTGATAGCCAAAGTGAACACTGAAGCTTTCTTT.

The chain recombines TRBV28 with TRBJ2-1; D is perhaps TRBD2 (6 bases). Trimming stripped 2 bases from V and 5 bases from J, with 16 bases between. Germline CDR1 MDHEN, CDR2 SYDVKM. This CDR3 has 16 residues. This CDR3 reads CASSLSNTGVDNEQFF. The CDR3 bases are TGTGCCAGCAGTTTAAGTAATACGGGAGTGGACAATGAGCAGTTCTTC.

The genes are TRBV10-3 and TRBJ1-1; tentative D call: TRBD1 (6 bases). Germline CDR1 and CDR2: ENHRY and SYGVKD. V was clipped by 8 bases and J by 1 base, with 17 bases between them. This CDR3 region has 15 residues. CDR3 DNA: TGTGCCATCGGACAGACGGGACATGCGAACACTGAAGCTTTCTTT. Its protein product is CAIGQTGHANTEAFF.

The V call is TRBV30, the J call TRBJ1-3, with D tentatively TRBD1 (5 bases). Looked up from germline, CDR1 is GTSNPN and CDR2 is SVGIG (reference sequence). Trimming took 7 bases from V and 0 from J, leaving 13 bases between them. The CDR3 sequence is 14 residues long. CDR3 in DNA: TGTGCCTTTCAGGGACTAAGCTCTGGAAACACCATATATTTT. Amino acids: CAFQGLSSGNTIYF.

This CDR3 is CATSRGQGATNEKLFF. The CDR3, as DNA: TGTGCCACCAGCAGAGGACAGGGGGCAACTAATGAAAAACTGTTTTTT. The rearrangement joins TRBV15 to TRBJ1-4; 9 bases agree with TRBD1. V trimming: 1 base; J trimming: 0 bases; junction bases outside the gene matches: 0. The CDR3 runs 16 residues. Germline V gives CDR1 LNHNV, CDR2 YYDKDF (reference sequence).

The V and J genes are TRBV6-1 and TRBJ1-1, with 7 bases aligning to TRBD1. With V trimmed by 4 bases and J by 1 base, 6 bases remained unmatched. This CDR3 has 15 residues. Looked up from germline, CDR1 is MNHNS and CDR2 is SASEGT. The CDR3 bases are TGTGCCAGCAGTGGCGGGGACAGCTGGAACACTGAAGCTTTCTTT. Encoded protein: CASSGGDSWNTEAFF.

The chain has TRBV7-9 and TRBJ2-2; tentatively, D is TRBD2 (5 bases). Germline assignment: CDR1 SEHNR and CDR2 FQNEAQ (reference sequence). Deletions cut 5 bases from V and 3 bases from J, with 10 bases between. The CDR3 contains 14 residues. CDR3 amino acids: CASSQDSDTGELFF. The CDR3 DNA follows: TGTGCCAGCAGCCAGGACTCCGACACCGGGGAGCTGTTTTTT.

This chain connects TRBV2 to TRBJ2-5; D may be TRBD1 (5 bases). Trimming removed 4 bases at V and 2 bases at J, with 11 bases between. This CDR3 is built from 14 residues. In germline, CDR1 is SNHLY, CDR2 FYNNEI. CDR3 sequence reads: CASSVQGRQETQYF. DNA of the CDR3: TGTGCCAGCAGTGTTCAGGGTAGGCAAGAGACCCAGTACTTC.

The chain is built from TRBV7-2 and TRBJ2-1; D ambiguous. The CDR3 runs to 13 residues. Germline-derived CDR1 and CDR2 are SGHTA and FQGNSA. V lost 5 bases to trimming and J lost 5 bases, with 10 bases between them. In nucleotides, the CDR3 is TGTGCCAGCAGCAGTGGGCCTAACAATGAGCAGTTCTTC. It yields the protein CASSSGPNNEQFF.

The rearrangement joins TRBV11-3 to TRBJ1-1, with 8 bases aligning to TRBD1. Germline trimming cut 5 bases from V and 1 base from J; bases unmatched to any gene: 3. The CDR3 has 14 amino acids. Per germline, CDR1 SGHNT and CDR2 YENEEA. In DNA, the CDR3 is TGTGCCAGCAGCACAGACAGGGGGAACACTGAAGCTTTCTTT. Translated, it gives CASSTDRGNTEAFF.

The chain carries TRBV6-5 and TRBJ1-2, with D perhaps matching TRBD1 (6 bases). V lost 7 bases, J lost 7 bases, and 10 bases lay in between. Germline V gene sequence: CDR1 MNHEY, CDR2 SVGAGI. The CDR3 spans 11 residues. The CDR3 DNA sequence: TGTGCCAGCAACGGACAGAGTGGCTACACCTTC. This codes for CASNGQSGYTF.

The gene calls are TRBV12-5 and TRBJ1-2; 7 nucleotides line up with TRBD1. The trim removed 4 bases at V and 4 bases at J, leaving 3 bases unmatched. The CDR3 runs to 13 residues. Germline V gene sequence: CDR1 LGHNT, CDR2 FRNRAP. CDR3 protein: CASGSTGTYGYTF. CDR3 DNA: TGTGCTAGTGGTTCGACAGGGACCTATGGCTACACCTTC.

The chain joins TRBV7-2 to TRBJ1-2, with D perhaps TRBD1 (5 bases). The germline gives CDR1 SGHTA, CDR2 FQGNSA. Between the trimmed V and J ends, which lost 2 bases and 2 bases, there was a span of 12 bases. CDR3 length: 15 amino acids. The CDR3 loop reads CASSLQGSPNYGYTF. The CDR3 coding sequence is TGTGCCAGCAGCTTACAGGGATCCCCCAACTATGGCTACACCTTC.

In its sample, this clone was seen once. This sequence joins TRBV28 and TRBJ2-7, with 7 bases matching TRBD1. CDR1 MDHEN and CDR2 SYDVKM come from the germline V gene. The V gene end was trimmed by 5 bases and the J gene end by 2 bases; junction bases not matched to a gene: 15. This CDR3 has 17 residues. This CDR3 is CASSTIYPGTETYEQYF. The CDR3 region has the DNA TGTGCCAGCAGTACGATATACCCCGGGACAGAAACCTACGAGCAGTACTTC.

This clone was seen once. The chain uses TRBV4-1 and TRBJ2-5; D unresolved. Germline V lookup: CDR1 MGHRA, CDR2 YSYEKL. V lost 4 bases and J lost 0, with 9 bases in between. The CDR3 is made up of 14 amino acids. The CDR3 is CASSPPRDQETQYF. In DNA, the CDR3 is TGCGCCAGCAGCCCTCCCCGGGACCAAGAGACCCAGTACTTC.

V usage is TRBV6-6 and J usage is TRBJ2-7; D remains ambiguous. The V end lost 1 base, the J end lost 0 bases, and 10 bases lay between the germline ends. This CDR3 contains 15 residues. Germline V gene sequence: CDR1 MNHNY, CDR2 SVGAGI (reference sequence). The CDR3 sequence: CASSYLDRSSYEQYF. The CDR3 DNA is TGTGCCAGCAGTTACTTGGATAGGAGCTCCTACGAGCAGTACTTC.

This chain's CDR3 is CASRLQGNTEAFF. CDR3 nucleotides: TGTGCCAGCAGGCTACAGGGGAACACTGAAGCTTTCTTT. The rearrangement links TRBV7-3 to TRBJ1-1, with a possible D match to TRBD1 (6 bases). The germline V and J ends were trimmed by 6 bases and 1 base, with 9 bases remaining between them. Germline V lookup: CDR1 SGHTA, CDR2 FQGTGA. CDR3 length equals 13 residues.

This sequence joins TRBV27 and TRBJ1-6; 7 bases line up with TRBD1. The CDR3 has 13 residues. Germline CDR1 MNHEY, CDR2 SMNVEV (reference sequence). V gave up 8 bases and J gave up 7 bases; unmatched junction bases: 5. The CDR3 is CASGGQTNSPLHF. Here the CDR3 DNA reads TGTGCCAGCGGGGGACAGACCAATTCACCCCTCCACTTT.

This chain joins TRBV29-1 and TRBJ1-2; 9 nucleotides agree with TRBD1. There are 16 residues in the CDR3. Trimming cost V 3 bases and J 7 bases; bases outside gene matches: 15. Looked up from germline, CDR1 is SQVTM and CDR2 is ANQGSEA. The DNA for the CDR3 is TGCAGCGTTGAGATTCGACCCCCGGGACAGGGATTTGGCTACACCTTC. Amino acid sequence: CSVEIRPPGQGFGYTF.

The CDR3 DNA reads as TGTGCCAGCAGTTCACGGACAGGGGGCACTGAAGCTTTCTTT. Protein: CASSSRTGGTEAFF. The rearrangement uses TRBV6-5 and TRBJ1-1, with 10 bases fitting TRBD1. The CDR3 has 14 residues. V dropped 4 bases and J dropped 4; count of bases not matched to a gene: 3. Germline lookup yields CDR1 MNHEY and CDR2 SVGAGI.

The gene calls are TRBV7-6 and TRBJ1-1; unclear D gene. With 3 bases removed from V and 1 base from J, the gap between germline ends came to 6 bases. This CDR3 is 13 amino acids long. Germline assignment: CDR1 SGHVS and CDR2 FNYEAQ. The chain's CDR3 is CASSFRGNTEAFF. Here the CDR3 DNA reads TGTGCCAGCAGCTTTCGGGGGAACACTGAAGCTTTCTTT.

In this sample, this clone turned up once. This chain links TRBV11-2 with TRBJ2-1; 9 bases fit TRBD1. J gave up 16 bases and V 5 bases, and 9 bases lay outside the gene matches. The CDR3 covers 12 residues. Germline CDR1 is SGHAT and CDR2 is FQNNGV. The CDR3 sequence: CASSRQGDRVFF. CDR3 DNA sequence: TGTGCCAGCAGCCGCCAGGGGGACAGGGTCTTCTTC. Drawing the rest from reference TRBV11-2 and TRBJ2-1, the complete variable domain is EAGVAQSPRYKIIEKRQSVAFWCNPISGHATLYWYQQILGQGPKLLIQFQNNGVVDDSQLPKDRFSAERLKGVDSTLKIQPAKLEDSAVYLCASSRQGDRVFFGPGTRLTVL.

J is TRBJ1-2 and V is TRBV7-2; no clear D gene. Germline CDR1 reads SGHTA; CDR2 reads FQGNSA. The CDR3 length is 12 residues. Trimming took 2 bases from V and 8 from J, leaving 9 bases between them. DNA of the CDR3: TGTGCCAGCAGCTTACGTTCTTCGGGCTACACCTTC. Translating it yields CASSLRSSGYTF.

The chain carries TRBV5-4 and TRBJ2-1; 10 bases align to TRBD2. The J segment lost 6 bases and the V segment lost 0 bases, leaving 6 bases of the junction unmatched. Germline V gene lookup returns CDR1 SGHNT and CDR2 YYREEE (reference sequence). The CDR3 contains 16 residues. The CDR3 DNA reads TGTGCCAGCAGCTTGGTGGGAGCGGGAGGGAGCAATGAGCAGTTCTTC. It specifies CASSLVGAGGSNEQFF.